These 14 T cell receptor beta chains share one sample of origin, sequenced in a study of CD8 T cells in Susac syndrome. Reverse transcription of about 0.5 to 1 ug RNA was carried out with random hexamers. One entry per CDR3 protein, called by TCRdb with MiXCR from the immunoSEQ multiplex PCR reads. The profile shows roughly 160,000 distinct CDR3 sequences, around 96% of them singletons. Sequences were obtained from CD4+ T cells from PBMCs. The receptors were gathered from a human donor in good health.

This clonotype has just a few counts. The chain joins TRBV27 to TRBJ2-2; D call uncertain. Trimming left V 4 bases short and J 0 bases short, with 3 bases between. The CDR3 has 13 residues. Germline V gene sequence: CDR1 MNHEY, CDR2 SMNVEV (reference sequence). CDR3 nucleotide sequence: TGTGCCAGCAGTTATGCGAACACCGGGGAGCTGTTTTTT. This translates into CASSYANTGELFF.

The rearrangement joins TRBV9 to TRBJ1-1; TRBD1 aligns across 10 bases. CDR1 SGDLS and CDR2 YYNGEE come from the germline V gene. Trimming at V came to 3 bases and at J to 4 bases, leaving 3 bases not matched to a gene. The CDR3 has 14 amino acids. The CDR3 spells CASSATGGLTEAFF. CDR3 coding DNA: TGTGCCAGCAGCGCGACAGGGGGCCTCACTGAAGCTTTCTTT.

This clonotype was seen once. The J gene is TRBJ1-2, the V gene TRBV4-3; no clear D. This CDR3 is built from 13 residues. The V end lost 0 bases, the J end lost 5 bases, and 7 bases lay between the germline ends. Per the germline V gene, CDR1 is LGHNA and CDR2 is YSLEER. The CDR3 loop reads CASSQDPVYGYTF. CDR3 in DNA: TGCGCCAGCAGCCAAGATCCAGTGTATGGCTACACCTTC.

This clonotype was detected only once. The chain joins TRBV6-2 or TRBV6-3 to TRBJ2-3, with a possible D match to TRBD1 (5 bases). The CDR3 length is 14 residues. With 4 bases removed from V and 3 bases from J, the gap between germline ends came to 11 bases. In germline, CDR1 is MNHEY, CDR2 SVGEGT. The CDR3 nucleotides are TGTGCCAGCAGTTGGGGCAGGAAGACAGATACGCAGTATTTT. Protein: CASSWGRKTDTQYF.

The V call is TRBV11-3, the J call TRBJ1-6; maybe TRBD1 (6 bases). Germline CDR1 SGHNT, CDR2 YENEEA. The CDR3 runs 14 residues. Trimming cost V 2 bases and J 9 bases, with 11 bases left between them. CDR3 loop: CASSLTGYGSPLHF. The CDR3 bases are TGTGCCAGCAGCTTAACAGGGTATGGTTCACCCCTCCACTTT.

V usage is TRBV12-3 or TRBV12-4 and J usage is TRBJ2-3, with 10 bases that match TRBD2. The CDR3 length is 14 residues. The V gene end was trimmed by 6 bases and the J gene end by 3 bases; junction bases not matched to a gene: 3. The CDR3, as DNA: TGTGCCAGCAGCCAACTAGCGGGGACAGATACGCAGTATTTT. This codes for CASSQLAGTDTQYF.

The rearrangement joins TRBV5-1 to TRBJ2-1; a possible D gene is TRBD1 (5 bases). This CDR3 has 16 residues. Trimming cost V 0 bases and J 4 bases, with 14 bases left between them. The germline V gene encodes CDR1 SGHRS and CDR2 YFSETQ. CDR3 residues: CASSLAASGNYNEQFF. The CDR3 DNA reads TGCGCCAGCAGCTTGGCCGCTTCAGGGAATTACAATGAGCAGTTCTTC.

J is TRBJ2-7 and V is TRBV28, with TRBD2 identical over 13 bases. V shed 8 bases and J 2 bases; nucleotides not matched to a gene: 6. The germline V gene has CDR1 MDHEN and CDR2 SYDVKM. The CDR3 is made up of 15 amino acids. The CDR3 loop is CASGGGTSGTYEQYF. Here the CDR3 DNA reads TGTGCCAGCGGGGGAGGGACTAGCGGGACCTACGAGCAGTACTTC. Filled out from reference TRBV28 and TRBJ2-7, the complete variable domain reads DVKVTQSSRYLVKRTGEKVFLECVQDMDHENMFWYRQDPGLGLRLIYFSYDVKMKEKGDIPEGYSVSREKKERFSLILESASTNQTSMYLCASGGGTSGTYEQYFGPGTRLTVT.

This clonotype turned up a few times. This chain uses TRBV18 with TRBJ2-1; D gene ambiguous. Deletions cut 2 bases from V and 2 bases from J, with 10 bases between. Germline V gene lookup returns CDR1 KGHSH and CDR2 LQKENI. The CDR3 is 15 residues long. DNA of the CDR3: TGTGCCAGCTCACCAAGGACGGCTACCTACAATGAGCAGTTCTTC. Translating gives CASSPRTATYNEQFF.

The chain has TRBV20-1 and TRBJ1-5, with a tentative D call TRBD1 (6 bases). Trimming stripped 3 bases from V and 11 bases from J, with 17 bases between. CDR3 length equals 13 residues. Germline loops: CDR1 DFQATT, CDR2 SNEGSKA (reference sequence). The chain's CDR3 is CSASSGIGGAQHF. CDR3 nucleotides: TGCAGTGCTAGCTCGGGGATAGGGGGAGCCCAGCATTTT.

This chain links TRBV7-2 with TRBJ1-2; unclear D gene. V was trimmed by 4 bases and J by 6 bases, leaving 9 bases between them. The CDR3 loop spans 12 amino acids. Germline CDR1 reads SGHTA; CDR2 reads FQGNSA. The CDR3 protein is CASSSGYDGYTF. The CDR3 DNA sequence: TGTGCCAGCAGCTCTGGGTACGATGGCTACACCTTC. Variable domain in full (rest from reference TRBV7-2 and TRBJ1-2): GAGVSQSPSNKVTEKGKDVELRCDPISGHTALYWYRQSLGQGLEFLIYFQGNSAPDKSGLPSDRFSAERTGGSVSTLTIQRTQQEDSAVYLCASSSGYDGYTFGSGTRLTVV.

The V call is TRBV29-1, the J call TRBJ1-2, with 7 bases matching TRBD1. The CDR3 extends over 13 amino acids. Germline V CDR1 and CDR2: SQVTM, ANQGSEA. Trimming at V came to 3 bases and at J to 4 bases, leaving 5 bases not matched to a gene. CDR3 DNA: TGCAGCGTTGAGGGACAGACCTTCTATGGCTACACCTTC. It translates to CSVEGQTFYGYTF. The full variable domain, with the rest looked up from reference TRBV29-1 and TRBJ1-2, is SAVISQKPSRDICQRGTSLTIQCQVDSQVTMMFWYRQQPGQSLTLIATANQGSEATYESGFVIDKFPISRPNLTFSTLTVSNMSPEDSSIYLCSVEGQTFYGYTFGSGTRLTVV.

This rearrangement joins TRBV20-1 to TRBJ2-3, with D possibly matching TRBD2 (5 bases). The CDR3 is 11 amino acids. The V gene lost 6 bases and the J gene lost 7 bases, with 11 bases spanning the gap. CDR1 and CDR2 (germline): DFQATT, SNEGSKA (reference sequence). In nucleotides, the CDR3 is TGCAGTGCCGCACCGGGGAATACGCAGTATTTT. This codes for CSAAPGNTQYF.

This sequence joins TRBV20-1 and TRBJ1-1; maybe TRBD1 (5 bases). CDR1 and CDR2 from the germline V gene are DFQATT and SNEGSKA (reference sequence). The CDR3 spans 14 residues. The V end lost 1 base, the J end lost 1 base, and 10 bases lay between the germline ends. The DNA of the CDR3 is TGCAGTGCTAGAGCCGGGGCTTCGAACACTGAAGCTTTCTTT. Protein product: CSARAGASNTEAFF.